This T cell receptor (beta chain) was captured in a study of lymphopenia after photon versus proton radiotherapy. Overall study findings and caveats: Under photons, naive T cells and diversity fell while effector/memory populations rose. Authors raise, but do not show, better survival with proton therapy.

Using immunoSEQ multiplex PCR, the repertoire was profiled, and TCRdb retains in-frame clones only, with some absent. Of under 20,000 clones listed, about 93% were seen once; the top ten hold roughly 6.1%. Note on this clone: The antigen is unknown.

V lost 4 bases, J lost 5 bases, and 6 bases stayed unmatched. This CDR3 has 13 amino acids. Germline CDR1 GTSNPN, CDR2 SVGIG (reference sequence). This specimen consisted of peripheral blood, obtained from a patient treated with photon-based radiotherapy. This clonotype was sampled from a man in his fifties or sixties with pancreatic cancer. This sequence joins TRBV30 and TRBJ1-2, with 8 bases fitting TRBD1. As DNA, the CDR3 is TGTGCCTGGACCAAAGACAGGGGATATGGCTACACCTTC. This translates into CAWTKDRGYGYTF.